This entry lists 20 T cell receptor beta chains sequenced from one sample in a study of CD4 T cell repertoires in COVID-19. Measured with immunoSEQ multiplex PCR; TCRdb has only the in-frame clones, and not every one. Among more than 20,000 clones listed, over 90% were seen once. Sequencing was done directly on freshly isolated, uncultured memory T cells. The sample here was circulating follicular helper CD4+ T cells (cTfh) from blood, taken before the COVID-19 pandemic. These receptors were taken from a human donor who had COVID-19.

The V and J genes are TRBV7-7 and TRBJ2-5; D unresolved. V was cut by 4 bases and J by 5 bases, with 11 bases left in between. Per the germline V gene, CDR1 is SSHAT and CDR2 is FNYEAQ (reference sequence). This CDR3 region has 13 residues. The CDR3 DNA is TGTGCCAGCAGCTACCAGATCTTGGAGACCCAGTACTTC. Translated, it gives CASSYQILETQYF.

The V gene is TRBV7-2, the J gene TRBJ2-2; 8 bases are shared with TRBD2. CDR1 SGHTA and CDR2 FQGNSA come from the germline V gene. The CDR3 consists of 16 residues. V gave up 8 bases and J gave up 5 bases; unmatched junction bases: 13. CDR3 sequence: CASAPNSVAGTGELFF. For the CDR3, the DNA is TGTGCCAGCGCCCCTAATTCGGTAGCGGGGACCGGGGAGCTGTTTTTT.

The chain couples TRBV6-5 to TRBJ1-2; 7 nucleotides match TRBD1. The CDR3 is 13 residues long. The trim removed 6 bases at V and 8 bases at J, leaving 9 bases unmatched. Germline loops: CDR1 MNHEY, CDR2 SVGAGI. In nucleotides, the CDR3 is TGTGCCAGCAGCCTCAGACAGGGTTTAGGCTACACCTTC. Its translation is CASSLRQGLGYTF.

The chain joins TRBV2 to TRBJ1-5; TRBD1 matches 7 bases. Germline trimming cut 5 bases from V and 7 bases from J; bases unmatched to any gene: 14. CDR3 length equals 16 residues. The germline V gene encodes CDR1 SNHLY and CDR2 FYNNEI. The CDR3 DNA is TGTGCCAGCAGTAAGACAGGGAACTCCGACATGCAGCCCCAGCATTTT. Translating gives CASSKTGNSDMQPQHF.

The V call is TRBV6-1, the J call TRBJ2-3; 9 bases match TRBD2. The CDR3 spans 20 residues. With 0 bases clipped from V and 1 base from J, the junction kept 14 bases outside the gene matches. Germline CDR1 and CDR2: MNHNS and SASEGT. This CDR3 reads CASSEAISGRKIGGTDTQYF. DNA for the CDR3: TGTGCCAGCAGTGAAGCAATCAGCGGGAGGAAAATAGGCGGCACAGATACGCAGTATTTT.

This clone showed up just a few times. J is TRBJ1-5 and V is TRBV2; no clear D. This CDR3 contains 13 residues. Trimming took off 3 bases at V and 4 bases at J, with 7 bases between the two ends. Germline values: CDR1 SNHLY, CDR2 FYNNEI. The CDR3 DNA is TGTGCCAGCAGTGAGAGAGGGAATCAGCCCCAGCATTTT. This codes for CASSERGNQPQHF.

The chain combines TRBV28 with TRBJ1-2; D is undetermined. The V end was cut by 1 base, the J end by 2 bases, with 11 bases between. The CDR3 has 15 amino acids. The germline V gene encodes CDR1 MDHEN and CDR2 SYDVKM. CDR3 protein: CASSLLVAENYGYTF. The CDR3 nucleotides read TGTGCCAGCAGTTTATTGGTGGCGGAAAACTATGGCTACACCTTC.

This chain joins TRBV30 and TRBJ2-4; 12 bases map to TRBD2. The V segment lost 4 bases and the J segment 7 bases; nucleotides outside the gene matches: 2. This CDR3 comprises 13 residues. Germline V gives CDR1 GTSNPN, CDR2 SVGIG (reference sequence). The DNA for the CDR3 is TGTGCCTGGACCACTAGCGGGAGGAACATTCAGTACTTC. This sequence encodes CAWTTSGRNIQYF. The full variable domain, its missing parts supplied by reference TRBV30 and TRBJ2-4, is SQTIHQWPATLVQPVGSPLSLECTVEGTSNPNLYWYRQAAGRGLQLLFYSVGIGQISSEVPQNLSASRPQDRQFILSSKKLLLSDSGFYLCAWTTSGRNIQYFGAGTRLSVL.

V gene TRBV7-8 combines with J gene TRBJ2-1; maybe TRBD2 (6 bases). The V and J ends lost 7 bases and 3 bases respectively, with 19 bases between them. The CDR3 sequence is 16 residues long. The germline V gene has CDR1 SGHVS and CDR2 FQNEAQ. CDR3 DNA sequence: TGTGCCAGCACCCCCGTTAGTGTGGGAGGCTACAATGAGCAGTTCTTC. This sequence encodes CASTPVSVGGYNEQFF.

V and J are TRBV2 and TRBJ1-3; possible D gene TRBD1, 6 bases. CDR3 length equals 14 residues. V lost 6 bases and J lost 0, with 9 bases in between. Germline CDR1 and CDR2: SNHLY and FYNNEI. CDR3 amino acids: CASRQGLSGNTIYF. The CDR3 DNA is TGTGCCAGCAGACAGGGTCTCTCTGGAAACACCATATATTTT. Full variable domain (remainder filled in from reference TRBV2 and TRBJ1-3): EPEVTQTPSHQVTQMGQEVILRCVPISNHLYFYWYRQILGQKVEFLVSFYNNEISEKSEIFDDQFSVERPDGSNFTLKIRSTKLEDSAMYFCASRQGLSGNTIYFGEGSWLTVV.

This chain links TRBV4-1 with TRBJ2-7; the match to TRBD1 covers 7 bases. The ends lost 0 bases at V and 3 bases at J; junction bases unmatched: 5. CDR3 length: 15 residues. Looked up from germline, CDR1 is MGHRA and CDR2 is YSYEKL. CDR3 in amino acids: CASSQERAGGYEQYF. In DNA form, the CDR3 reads TGCGCCAGCAGCCAAGAAAGGGCAGGGGGCTACGAGCAGTACTTC.

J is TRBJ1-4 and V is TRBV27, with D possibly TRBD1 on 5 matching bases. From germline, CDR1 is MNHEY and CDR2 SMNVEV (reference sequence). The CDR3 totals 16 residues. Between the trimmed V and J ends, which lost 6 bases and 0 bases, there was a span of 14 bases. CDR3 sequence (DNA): TGTGCCAGCAGCTTGGGGCAGCCTGCAACTAATGAAAAACTGTTTTTT. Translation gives CASSLGQPATNEKLFF. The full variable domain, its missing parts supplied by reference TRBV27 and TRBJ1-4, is EAQVTQNPRYLITVTGKKLTVTCSQNMNHEYMSWYRQDPGLGLRQIYYSMNVEVTDKGDVPEGYKVSRKEKRNFPLILESPSPNQTSLYFCASSLGQPATNEKLFFGSGTQLSVL.

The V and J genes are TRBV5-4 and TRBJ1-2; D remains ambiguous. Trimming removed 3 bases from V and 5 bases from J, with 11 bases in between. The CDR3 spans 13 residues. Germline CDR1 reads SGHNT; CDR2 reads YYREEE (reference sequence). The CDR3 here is CASSSPQVYGYTF. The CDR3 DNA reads TGTGCCAGCAGCTCTCCTCAGGTGTATGGCTACACCTTC. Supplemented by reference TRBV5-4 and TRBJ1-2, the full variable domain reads ETGVTQSPTHLIKTRGQQVTLRCSSQSGHNTVSWYQQALGQGPQFIFQYYREEENGRGNFPPRFSGLQFPNYSSELNVNALELDDSALYLCASSSPQVYGYTFGSGTRLTVV.

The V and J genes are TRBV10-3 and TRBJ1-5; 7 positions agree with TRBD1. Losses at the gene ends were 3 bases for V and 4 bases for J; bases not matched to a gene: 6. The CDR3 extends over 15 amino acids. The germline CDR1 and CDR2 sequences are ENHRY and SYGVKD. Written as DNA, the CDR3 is TGTGCCATCAGTGAAGGACAGGACCCGAATCAGCCCCAGCATTTT. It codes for CAISEGQDPNQPQHF.

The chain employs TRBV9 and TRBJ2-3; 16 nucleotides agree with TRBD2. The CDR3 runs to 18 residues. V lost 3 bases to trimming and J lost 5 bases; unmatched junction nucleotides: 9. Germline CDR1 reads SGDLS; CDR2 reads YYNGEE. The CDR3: CASSGGLGLAGGLDTQYF. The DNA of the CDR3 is TGTGCCAGCAGCGGGGGGTTGGGACTAGCGGGGGGGCTAGATACGCAGTATTTT. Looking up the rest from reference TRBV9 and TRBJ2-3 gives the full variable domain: DSGVTQTPKHLITATGQRVTLRCSPRSGDLSVYWYQQSLDQGLQFLIQYYNGEERAKGNILERFSAQQFPDLHSELNLSSLELGDSALYFCASSGGLGLAGGLDTQYFGPGTRLTVL.

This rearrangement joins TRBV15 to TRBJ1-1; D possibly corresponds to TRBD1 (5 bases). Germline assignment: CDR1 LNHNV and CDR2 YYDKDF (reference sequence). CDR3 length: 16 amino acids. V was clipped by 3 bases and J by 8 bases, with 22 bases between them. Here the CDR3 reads CATSSGLLREGREAFF. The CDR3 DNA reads TGTGCCACCAGCAGCGGCCTCCTCCGGGAGGGACGGGAAGCTTTCTTT.

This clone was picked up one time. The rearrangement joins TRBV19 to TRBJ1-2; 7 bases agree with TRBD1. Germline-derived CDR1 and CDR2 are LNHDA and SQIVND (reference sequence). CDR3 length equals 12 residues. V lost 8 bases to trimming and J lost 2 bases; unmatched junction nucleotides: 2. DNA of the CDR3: TGTGCCAGTCAGGACAGGAACTATGGCTACACCTTC. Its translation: CASQDRNYGYTF.

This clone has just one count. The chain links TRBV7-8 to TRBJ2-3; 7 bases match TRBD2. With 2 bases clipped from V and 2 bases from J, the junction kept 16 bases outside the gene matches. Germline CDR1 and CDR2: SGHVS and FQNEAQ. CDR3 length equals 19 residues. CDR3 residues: CASSLLGGGREVDTDTQYF. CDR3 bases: TGTGCCAGCAGCTTACTCGGGGGAGGGAGAGAGGTGGACACAGATACGCAGTATTTT.

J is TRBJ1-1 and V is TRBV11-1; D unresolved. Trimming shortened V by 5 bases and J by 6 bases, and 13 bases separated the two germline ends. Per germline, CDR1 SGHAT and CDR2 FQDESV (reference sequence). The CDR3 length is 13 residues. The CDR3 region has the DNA TGTGCCAGCAGCGGGATTACGGGATCTGAAGCTTTCTTT. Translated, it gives CASSGITGSEAFF.

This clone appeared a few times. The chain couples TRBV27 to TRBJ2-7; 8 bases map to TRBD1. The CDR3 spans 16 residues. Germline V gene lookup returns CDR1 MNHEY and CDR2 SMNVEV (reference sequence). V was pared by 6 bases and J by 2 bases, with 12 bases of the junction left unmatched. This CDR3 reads CASRKVKDRATYEQYF. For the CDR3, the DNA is TGTGCCAGCAGAAAAGTAAAGGACAGGGCGACCTACGAGCAGTACTTC.